This T cell receptor beta chain was documented in a study of regulatory T cells in long-lasting Graves disease. This sample's time point: newly diagnosed GD, antithyroid drugs for less than 3 months. RNA isolated from PBMCs was used to make the TCR library. In this sample, this clonotype turned up many times. Investigators prepared the TCR beta libraries by applying iRepertoire HTBI primers and Arm-PCR of CDR3 regions. A single record per CDR3 protein comes from TCRdb applying MiXCR to the multiplex PCR reads. The table includes about 330,000 distinct CDR3 sequences, roughly 16% detected once. CDR1 is MNHEY and CDR2 is SVGAGI in the germline V gene. The V gene end was trimmed by 7 bases and the J gene end by 3 bases; junction bases not matched to a gene: 14. This CDR3 has 17 amino acids. This sample was shared with a second study, whose subject was T cells in Graves' hyperthyroidism and ophthalmopathy.

Source: peripheral blood mononuclear cells (PBMCs), taken at new diagnosis, from a patient treated with antithyroid drugs. The V and J genes are TRBV6-5 and TRBJ1-1; 10 positions match TRBD1. The sequence derives from a young woman with Graves disease. This CDR3 reads CASTYSGTGVSDTEAFF. Written as DNA, the CDR3 is TGTGCCAGCACCTACTCCGGGACAGGGGTTTCGGACACTGAAGCTTTCTTT.